The rows below give T cell receptor beta chains drawn from one sample of a study of beta chain features in type 1 diabetes. Data came from immunoSEQ multiplex PCR; TCRdb stores just in-frame clones and leaves some out. The repertoire holds about 150,000 clones, with 9% to 10% as singletons. Sequences were obtained from central memory CD4+ T cells from blood. The receptors shown here come from a woman aged 25 to 45 with type 1 diabetes. The CDR3 runs from the conserved cysteine through the conserved F or W. Fields, in order: clone size, D gene, V gene, J gene, CDR3 DNA, CDR3 protein. The D gene is left open where the match is weak. Only some rows state a clone size, as once, few, many or a class for expanded clones.

abundance: few
d_gene: -
v_gene: TRBV29-1
j_gene: TRBJ1-1
CDR3nt: TGCAGCGTTGTGTACGCGGTGAACACTGAAGCTTTCTTT
CDR3aa: CSVVYAVNTEAFF

abundance: -
d_gene: TRBD1
v_gene: TRBV2
j_gene: TRBJ1-2
CDR3nt: TGTGCCAGCAGTGGACAGGGGGGAGACTATGGCTACACCTTC
CDR3aa: CASSGQGGDYGYTF

abundance: few
d_gene: TRBD2
v_gene: TRBV7-3
j_gene: TRBJ2-1
CDR3nt: TGTGCCAGCAGCGGCCGGGGACTAGCGGGAACGAATGAGCAGTTCTTC
CDR3aa: CASSGRGLAGTNEQFF

abundance: few
d_gene: -
v_gene: TRBV2
j_gene: TRBJ1-1
CDR3nt: TGTGCCAGCAGTGAGTTGACAGACGAAGCTTTCTTT
CDR3aa: CASSELTDEAFF

abundance: -
d_gene: -
v_gene: TRBV30
j_gene: TRBJ2-7
CDR3nt: TGTGCCTGGAGTGTACTAGGCAGGGGCGACGAGCAGTACTTC
CDR3aa: CAWSVLGRGDEQYF

abundance: -
d_gene: TRBD2
v_gene: TRBV11-2
j_gene: TRBJ2-7
CDR3nt: TGTGCCAGCAGCACCCAGCTAGCGGGGGCCTACGAGCAGTACTTC
CDR3aa: CASSTQLAGAYEQYF

abundance: few
d_gene: TRBD1
v_gene: TRBV4-1
j_gene: TRBJ1-2
CDR3nt: TGCGCCAGCAGCTCTACGCCGGGACAGAGCTATGGCTACACCTTC
CDR3aa: CASSSTPGQSYGYTF

abundance: few
d_gene: -
v_gene: TRBV5-1
j_gene: TRBJ2-4
CDR3nt: TGCGCCAGCAGCTTAGGGAGCATTCAGTACTTC
CDR3aa: CASSLGSIQYF

abundance: -
d_gene: TRBD1
v_gene: TRBV6-5
j_gene: TRBJ2-4
CDR3nt: TGTGCCAGCAGTTTAGGACAGGGGACGTTCGGTAACATTCAGTACTTC
CDR3aa: CASSLGQGTFGNIQYF

abundance: -
d_gene: -
v_gene: TRBV20-1
j_gene: TRBJ1-1
CDR3nt: TGCAGTGCCAAGGAGAGGACTGAAGCTTTCTTT
CDR3aa: CSAKERTEAFF

abundance: few
d_gene: TRBD1
v_gene: TRBV29-1
j_gene: TRBJ2-3
CDR3nt: TGCAGCGTTGCGGGACAGGGACGCACAGATACGCAGTATTTT
CDR3aa: CSVAGQGRTDTQYF

abundance: -
d_gene: TRBD2
v_gene: TRBV29-1
j_gene: TRBJ2-7
CDR3nt: TGCAGCGTCACGACAGGGGGCCCGGGACTAGCGGGAGAGTCCTACGAGCAGTACTTC
CDR3aa: CSVTTGGPGLAGESYEQYF

abundance: -
d_gene: -
v_gene: TRBV6-5
j_gene: TRBJ2-7
CDR3nt: TGTGCCAGCAAAGCTGGACTCGGCTCCGAGCAGTACTTC
CDR3aa: CASKAGLGSEQYF

abundance: -
d_gene: -
v_gene: TRBV7-9
j_gene: TRBJ1-1
CDR3nt: TGTGCCAGCAGCTTTGCGGCCATGAACACTGAAGCTTTCTTT
CDR3aa: CASSFAAMNTEAFF

abundance: few
d_gene: TRBD1
v_gene: TRBV28
j_gene: TRBJ1-2
CDR3nt: TGTGCCAGCATCCTACAGGGGGCGCGGGGCTACACCTTC
CDR3aa: CASILQGARGYTF

abundance: -
d_gene: TRBD1
v_gene: TRBV11-3
j_gene: TRBJ2-5
CDR3nt: TGTGCCAGCAGCTCAAGACAGGGGGTAGATATTTTTCAAGAGACCCAGTACTTC
CDR3aa: CASSSRQGVDIFQETQYF

abundance: few
d_gene: TRBD1
v_gene: TRBV10-3
j_gene: TRBJ2-7
CDR3nt: TGTGCCATCAGTGACTTTCTAGACAGGGGGCAGGGCGAGCAGTACTTC
CDR3aa: CAISDFLDRGQGEQYF

abundance: -
d_gene: -
v_gene: TRBV7-9
j_gene: TRBJ1-3
CDR3nt: TGTGCCAGCAGCTTGGGAGGTTACTCTGGAAACACCATATATTTT
CDR3aa: CASSLGGYSGNTIYF

abundance: -
d_gene: -
v_gene: TRBV14
j_gene: TRBJ1-1
CDR3nt: TGTGCCAGCAGCCAATGGGCAGGCTCCATGAACACTGAAGCTTTCTTT
CDR3aa: CASSQWAGSMNTEAFF

abundance: few
d_gene: TRBD2
v_gene: TRBV5-1
j_gene: TRBJ2-1
CDR3nt: TGCGCCAGCAGCGAGACTAGCCATACCTACAATGAGCAGTTCTTC
CDR3aa: CASSETSHTYNEQFF

abundance: few
d_gene: -
v_gene: TRBV9
j_gene: TRBJ2-7
CDR3nt: TGTGCCAGCAGCGTAGCTCCAGTCGGGCTAGCGACTCCCTACGAGCAGTACTTC
CDR3aa: CASSVAPVGLATPYEQYF

abundance: few
d_gene: -
v_gene: TRBV5-1
j_gene: TRBJ1-4
CDR3nt: TGCGCCAGCAGCTTGATTGGCAGGGATGATGAAAAACTGTTTTTT
CDR3aa: CASSLIGRDDEKLFF

abundance: -
d_gene: TRBD2
v_gene: TRBV4-1
j_gene: TRBJ2-7
CDR3nt: TGCGCCAGCAGCCGGACCCTAGCGGGAGGGGACTACGAGCAGTACTTC
CDR3aa: CASSRTLAGGDYEQYF

abundance: -
d_gene: TRBD1
v_gene: TRBV7-9
j_gene: TRBJ2-1
CDR3nt: TGTGCCAGCAGCCCCACCGGGACAGGGGTCAATGAGCAGTTCTTC
CDR3aa: CASSPTGTGVNEQFF

abundance: few
d_gene: TRBD1
v_gene: TRBV7-9
j_gene: TRBJ2-1
CDR3nt: TGTGCCAGCAGCTTAGCTGTCGGGACAGCATACAATGAGCAGTTCTTC
CDR3aa: CASSLAVGTAYNEQFF

abundance: few
d_gene: -
v_gene: TRBV11-2
j_gene: TRBJ2-6
CDR3nt: TGTGCCAGCAGCTCGGTGCAGGGTACGGGTAGCTCTGGGGCCAACGTCCTGACTTTC
CDR3aa: CASSSVQGTGSSGANVLTF

abundance: -
d_gene: -
v_gene: TRBV18
j_gene: TRBJ1-2
CDR3nt: TGTGCCAGCTCACCGAACCAGGGCGGGGACGGCTATGGCTACACCTTC
CDR3aa: CASSPNQGGDGYGYTF

abundance: -
d_gene: TRBD1
v_gene: TRBV14
j_gene: TRBJ2-3
CDR3nt: TGTGCCAGCAGCCAAGTCAGGGGGCTCACAGATACGCAGTATTTT
CDR3aa: CASSQVRGLTDTQYF

abundance: -
d_gene: TRBD1
v_gene: TRBV7-9
j_gene: TRBJ2-1
CDR3nt: TGTGCCAGCAGCTCCGGGACAGGTGCCTACAATGAGCAGTTCTTC
CDR3aa: CASSSGTGAYNEQFF

abundance: -
d_gene: -
v_gene: TRBV5-1
j_gene: TRBJ1-4
CDR3nt: TGCGCCAGCAGCTTAGGAGGCCATAATGAAAAACTGTTTTTT
CDR3aa: CASSLGGHNEKLFF

abundance: -
d_gene: -
v_gene: TRBV30
j_gene: TRBJ1-2
CDR3nt: TGTGCCTGGAGTGTACTCGGGGTGGGTTATGGCTACACCTTC
CDR3aa: CAWSVLGVGYGYTF

abundance: -
d_gene: -
v_gene: TRBV21-1
j_gene: TRBJ1-2
CDR3nt: TGTGCCAGCAGCAGACCTGAGACAGGGGAGAGTTATGGCTACACCTTC
CDR3aa: CASSRPETGESYGYTF

abundance: -
d_gene: TRBD2
v_gene: TRBV5-1
j_gene: TRBJ2-7
CDR3nt: TGCGCCAGCAGTTCTACGGGGGGATACGAGCAGTACTTC
CDR3aa: CASSSTGGYEQYF

abundance: -
d_gene: -
v_gene: TRBV4-2
j_gene: TRBJ2-2
CDR3nt: TGTGCCAGCAGCCAAGGTTCCAGGGAGGCCGGGGAGCTGTTTTTT
CDR3aa: CASSQGSREAGELFF

abundance: few
d_gene: TRBD2
v_gene: TRBV5-4
j_gene: TRBJ2-7
CDR3nt: TGTGCCAGCAAAAAAAGCGGGGGAGAGTCCTACGAGCAGTACTTC
CDR3aa: CASKKSGGESYEQYF

abundance: -
d_gene: TRBD1
v_gene: TRBV5-1
j_gene: TRBJ2-5
CDR3nt: TGCGCCAGCAGCCCCCAGGACAGGGCAGAGACCCAGTACTTC
CDR3aa: CASSPQDRAETQYF

abundance: -
d_gene: TRBD2
v_gene: TRBV10-3
j_gene: TRBJ2-1
CDR3nt: TGTGCCATCAGTGGTCTAGCGGGAGGGCCCAATGAGCAGTTCTTC
CDR3aa: CAISGLAGGPNEQFF

abundance: -
d_gene: TRBD2
v_gene: TRBV10-3
j_gene: TRBJ2-1
CDR3nt: TGTGCCATCAGTGGGAAGCGGGAGGGGGCCTACAATGAGCAGTTCTTC
CDR3aa: CAISGKREGAYNEQFF

abundance: -
d_gene: -
v_gene: TRBV29-1
j_gene: TRBJ2-6
CDR3nt: TGCAGCGTTGGGTGGACAGGGGCCAACGTCCTGACTTTC
CDR3aa: CSVGWTGANVLTF

abundance: few
d_gene: TRBD2
v_gene: TRBV5-1
j_gene: TRBJ2-2
CDR3nt: TGCGCCAGCAGCTTGGAACCGACTAGCGGGAGGTTGGACACCGGGGAGCTGTTTTTT
CDR3aa: CASSLEPTSGRLDTGELFF

abundance: few
d_gene: TRBD1
v_gene: TRBV30
j_gene: TRBJ1-1
CDR3nt: TGTGCCTGGAGTCGGGAAGGGGGCAGGACTGAAGCTTTCTTT
CDR3aa: CAWSREGGRTEAFF

abundance: few
d_gene: TRBD1
v_gene: TRBV2
j_gene: TRBJ1-1
CDR3nt: TGTGCCAGCAGTGAATCAGGCAGGGGGCGATCTGAAGCTTTCTTT
CDR3aa: CASSESGRGRSEAFF

abundance: -
d_gene: -
v_gene: TRBV18
j_gene: TRBJ2-5
CDR3nt: TGTGCCAGCTCACCACTACTAGGGGAGACCCAGTACTTC
CDR3aa: CASSPLLGETQYF